The clone carrying this TCR beta chain has at least ten counts. The antigen is unknown. This sample is part of a study of identical twins. Study results and limitations: Zero-insertion results could be subject to partial confounding by invariant MAIT and iNKT cells.

Carrying unique molecular identifiers, the cDNA also gained a universal primer site through template switching. TCRdb re-analysed the 5' RACE reads in MiXCR, keeping a single row per CDR3 protein. Of approximately 700,000 distinct CDR3 sequences listed, around 5.7% were seen once; the top ten hold around 2%. The germline CDR1 and CDR2 sequences are MNHEY and SVGEGT. Trimming left V 5 bases short and J 4 bases short, with 9 bases between. This CDR3 has 13 amino acids. Sequencing was carried out using naive T cells sorted from blood. The chain is built from TRBV6-2 or TRBV6-3 and TRBJ2-1, with D unresolved. The receptor was derived from a man aged 18 to 29 in good health. The DNA for the CDR3 is TGTGCCAGCAGTCCCCGGCCTTACAATGAGCAGTTCTTC. This encodes CASSPRPYNEQFF.